This T cell receptor (beta chain) was retrieved from a study of T cell responses to AZD1222 COVID-19 vaccine. Germline loops: CDR1 MNHEY, CDR2 SMNVEV (reference sequence). The length of the CDR3 is 15 residues. V lost 0 bases and J lost 3, with 9 bases in between. TCRdb's table, derived via immunoSEQ multiplex PCR, lists solely in-frame clones and lacks some. This sample yields 100,000 to 150,000 clones, of which about 90% are seen a single time; around 6.1% belongs to the top ten. The V call is TRBV27, the J call TRBJ1-5; D is undetermined. The TCR was taken from an adult in good health. This material consisted of peripheral blood, taken on day 0 of AZD1222 vaccination. The chain's CDR3 is CASSLSDTHNQPQHF. As DNA, the CDR3 is TGTGCCAGCAGTTTATCCGACACCCACAATCAGCCCCAGCATTTT.